These 6 T cell receptor beta chains were sequenced from one sample in a study of technical replicates of blood from several donors. Profiling relied on immunoSEQ multiplex PCR, and the TCRdb table lists in-frame clones only, not all of them. Of 65,000 to 95,000 clones in the sample, 95% to 97% were seen once. The sequenced sample consisted of T cells isolated from PBMCs. The receptors were sampled from a human donor in good health.

This clone was seen just once. As DNA, the CDR3 is TGTGCCAGCAGCTACGGAGGGTGGGACTATGGCTACACCTTC. Its translation: CASSYGGWDYGYTF. The V and J genes are TRBV13 and TRBJ1-2; the D is unclear. Germline CDR1 PRHDT, CDR2 FYEKMQ (reference sequence). CDR3 size: 14 residues. The V end lost 4 bases, the J end lost 3 bases, and 12 bases lay between the germline ends.

The chain has TRBV10-3 and TRBJ1-1, with TRBD1 identical over 8 bases. The CDR3 extends over 13 amino acids. J lost 5 bases, V lost 5 bases, and 4 bases had no gene match. The germline CDR1 and CDR2 sequences are ENHRY and SYGVKD. The DNA of the CDR3 is TGTGCCATCAGTCAGGGGGCAAGGACTGAAGCTTTCTTT. Encoded protein: CAISQGARTEAFF.

The chain employs TRBV5-6 and TRBJ1-4, with 7 bases matching TRBD1. The V and J ends lost 0 bases and 7 bases, in that order; junction bases with no gene match: 3. This CDR3 is 14 amino acids long. Looked up from germline, CDR1 is SGHDT and CDR2 is YYEEEE. The CDR3 DNA reads TGTGCCAGCAGCTTGGGGTACAGGGGTGAAAAACTGTTTTTT. As protein: CASSLGYRGEKLFF.

The chain has TRBV25-1 and TRBJ1-4; D is possibly TRBD1 (6 bases). The V end was cut by 4 bases, the J end by 4 bases, with 10 bases between. In germline, CDR1 is MGHDK, CDR2 SYGVNS. This CDR3 has 14 residues. The CDR3 protein is CASSGGPYNEKLFF. Here the CDR3 DNA reads TGTGCCAGCAGTGGGGGGCCTTATAATGAAAAACTGTTTTTT.

J is TRBJ1-4 and V is TRBV7-9; 8 bases match TRBD1. Trimming took 5 bases from V and 7 from J; bases not matched to a gene: 6. CDR1 and CDR2 (germline): SEHNR, FQNEAQ (reference sequence). CDR3 length: 14 residues. CDR3 amino acids: CASSPGQGGEKLFF. The DNA of the CDR3 is TGTGCCAGCAGCCCAGGACAGGGTGGTGAAAAACTGTTTTTT.

The CDR3 sequence is CASSSSGTSGVGETQYF. Here the CDR3 DNA reads TGTGCCAGCAGCTCGAGTGGGACTAGCGGGGTTGGGGAGACCCAGTACTTC. The rearrangement uses TRBV9 and TRBJ2-5; the match to TRBD2 covers 13 bases. The CDR3 consists of 17 residues. Trimming took 4 bases from V and 5 from J; bases not matched to a gene: 11. Germline CDR1 and CDR2: SGDLS and YYNGEE.